This T cell receptor beta chain was observed in a study of shared clonotypes between healthy human individuals. Turning to the study itself: The cohort had a couple of women and a few men, ages 18 to 49. Study outcomes and limitations: Generally, naive subsets came out with larger estimated richness than memory subsets. A reduction in generation probabilities was seen for non-shared clonotypes relative to those shared by all four donors.

V gave up 5 bases and J gave up 4 bases; unmatched junction bases: 4. CDR1 is MNHEY, CDR2 SMNVEV, per germline (reference sequence). CDR3 length: 14 residues. For this clone: Its antigen is unknown.

Terminally differentiated effector memory CD45RA+ cells were excluded from the naive CD8 cells, which were CD45RO-negative and positively selected for CCR7. Sequencing used immunoSEQ multiplex PCR; TCRdb keeps in-frame clones, though not all of them. The sample consists of hundreds of thousands of clones, about 96% of them appearing once. The chain carries TRBV27 and TRBJ2-1, with 8 bases lining up with TRBD2. This sequence was found in a woman aged 25 to 39 in good health. Sequenced: naive CD8+ T cells sorted from blood. Written as DNA, the CDR3 is TGTGCCAGCAGTCCCTCGGGGGGGTACAATGAGCAGTTCTTC. Translating gives CASSPSGGYNEQFF.